Sequencing of this T cell receptor beta chain was carried out in a study of spatial heterogeneity in lung cancer. Study observations and caveats: Coverage was estimated at around 7% of tumor T cells for alpha chains and around 12% for beta chains. Ubiquitous expanded TCR counts tracked ubiquitous nonsynonymous mutations; regional expanded TCR counts tracked regional nonsynonymous mutations. In tumors, expanded intratumoral alpha and beta TCR counts tracked mutation counts.

Each CDR3 protein is one row after TCRdb ran MiXCR on the 5' RACE reads. The sample includes under 6,500 distinct CDR3 sequences, about 1.5% seen only once; the top ten take approximately 9.7%. The sample's time point: sample taken at primary tumor resection. Untreated early-stage non-small cell lung cancer patients, roughly 75 in total, were the donors. Whole RNA from tumor, nontumor lung or frozen PBMC was sequenced unsorted. This clonotype has at least ten counts. What it recognizes is unknown. This CDR3 comprises 13 residues. Germline CDR1 reads DFQATT; CDR2 reads SNEGSKA (reference sequence). Trimming shortened V by 0 bases and J by 3 bases, and 9 bases separated the two germline ends.

The specimen comprised lung tumor tissue, sampled at surgery. The receptor comes from a male donor with early-stage non-small cell lung cancer. The rearrangement uses TRBV20-1 and TRBJ2-7; D possibly matches TRBD1 or TRBD2 (5 bases each). CDR3 coding DNA: TGCAGTGCTAGAGATCGAGGGGACTACGAGCAGTACTTC. Its translation is CSARDRGDYEQYF.